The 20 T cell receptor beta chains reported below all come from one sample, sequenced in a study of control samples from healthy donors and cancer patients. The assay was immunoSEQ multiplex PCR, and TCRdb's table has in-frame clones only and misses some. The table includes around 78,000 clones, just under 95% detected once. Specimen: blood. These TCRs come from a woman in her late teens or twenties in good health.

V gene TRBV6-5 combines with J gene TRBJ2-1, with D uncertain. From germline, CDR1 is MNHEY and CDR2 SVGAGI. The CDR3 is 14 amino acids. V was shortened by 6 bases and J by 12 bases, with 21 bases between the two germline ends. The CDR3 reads CASRSGIYNERQFF. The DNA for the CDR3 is TGTGCCAGCAGATCAGGAATCTACAATGAGCGGCAGTTCTTC.

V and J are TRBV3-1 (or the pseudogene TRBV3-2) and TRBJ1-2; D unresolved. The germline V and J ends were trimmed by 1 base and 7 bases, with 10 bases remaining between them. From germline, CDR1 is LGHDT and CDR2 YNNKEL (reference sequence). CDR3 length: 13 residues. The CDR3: CASSQGPKGGYTF. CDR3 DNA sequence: TGTGCCAGCAGCCAAGGGCCCAAGGGTGGCTACACCTTC.

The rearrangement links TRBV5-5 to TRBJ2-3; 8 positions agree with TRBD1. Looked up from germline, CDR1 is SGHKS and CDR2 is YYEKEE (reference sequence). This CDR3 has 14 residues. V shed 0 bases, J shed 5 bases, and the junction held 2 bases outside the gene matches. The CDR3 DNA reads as TGTGCCAGCAGCTTGGTGGGACAGGAAGATACGCAGTATTTT. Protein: CASSLVGQEDTQYF.

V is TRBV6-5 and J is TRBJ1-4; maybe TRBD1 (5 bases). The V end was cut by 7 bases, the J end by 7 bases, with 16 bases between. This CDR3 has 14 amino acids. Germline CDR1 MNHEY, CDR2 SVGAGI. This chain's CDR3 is CASIGGRVGEKLFF. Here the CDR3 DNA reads TGTGCCAGCATTGGTGGCAGGGTGGGTGAAAAACTGTTTTTT.

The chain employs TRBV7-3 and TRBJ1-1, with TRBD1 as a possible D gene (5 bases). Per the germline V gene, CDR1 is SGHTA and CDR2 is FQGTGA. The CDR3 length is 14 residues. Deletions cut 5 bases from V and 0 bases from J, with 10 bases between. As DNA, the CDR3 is TGTGCCAGCAGCAACGGACAAATGAACACTGAAGCTTTCTTT. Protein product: CASSNGQMNTEAFF.

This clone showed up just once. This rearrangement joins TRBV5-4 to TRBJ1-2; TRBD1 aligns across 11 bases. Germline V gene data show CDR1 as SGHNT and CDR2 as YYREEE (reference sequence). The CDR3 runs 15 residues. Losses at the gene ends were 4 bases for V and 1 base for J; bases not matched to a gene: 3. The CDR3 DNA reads TGTGCCAGCAGCCCGGACAGGGGGCGTAACTATGGCTACACCTTC. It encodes CASSPDRGRNYGYTF. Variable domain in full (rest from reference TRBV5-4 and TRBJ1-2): ETGVTQSPTHLIKTRGQQVTLRCSSQSGHNTVSWYQQALGQGPQFIFQYYREEENGRGNFPPRFSGLQFPNYSSELNVNALELDDSALYLCASSPDRGRNYGYTFGSGTRLTVV.

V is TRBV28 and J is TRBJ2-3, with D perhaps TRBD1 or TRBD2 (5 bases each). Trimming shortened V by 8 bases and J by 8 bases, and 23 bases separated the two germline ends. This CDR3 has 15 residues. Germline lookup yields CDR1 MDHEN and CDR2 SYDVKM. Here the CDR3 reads CASEVPGASEGTQYF. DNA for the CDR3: TGTGCCAGCGAAGTTCCCGGGGCCTCCGAGGGTACGCAGTATTTT.

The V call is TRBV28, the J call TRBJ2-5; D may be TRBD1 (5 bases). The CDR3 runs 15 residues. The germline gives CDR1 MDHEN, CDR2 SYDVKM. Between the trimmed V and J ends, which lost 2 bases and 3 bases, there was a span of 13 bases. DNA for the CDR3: TGTGCCAGCAGTTTAATGGGGCCGGTAGAAGAGACCCAGTACTTC. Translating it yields CASSLMGPVEETQYF.

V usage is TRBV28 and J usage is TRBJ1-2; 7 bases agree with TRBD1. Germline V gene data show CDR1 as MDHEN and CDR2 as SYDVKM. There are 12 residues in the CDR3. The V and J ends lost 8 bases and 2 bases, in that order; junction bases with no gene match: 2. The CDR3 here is CASLGQNYGYTF. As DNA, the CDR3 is TGTGCCAGCCTGGGACAGAACTATGGCTACACCTTC.

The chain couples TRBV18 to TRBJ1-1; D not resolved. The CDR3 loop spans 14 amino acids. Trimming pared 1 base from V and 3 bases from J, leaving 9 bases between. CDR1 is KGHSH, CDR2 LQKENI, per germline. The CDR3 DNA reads TGTGCCAGCTCACCACTGCGGGTATACACTGAAGCTTTCTTT. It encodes CASSPLRVYTEAFF.

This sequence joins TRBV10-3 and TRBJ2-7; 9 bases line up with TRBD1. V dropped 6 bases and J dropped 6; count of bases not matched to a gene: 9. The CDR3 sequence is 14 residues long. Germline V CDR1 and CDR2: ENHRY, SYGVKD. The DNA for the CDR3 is TGTGCCATCAGACTATCCGGGACAGGGAGCGAGCAGTACTTC. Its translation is CAIRLSGTGSEQYF.

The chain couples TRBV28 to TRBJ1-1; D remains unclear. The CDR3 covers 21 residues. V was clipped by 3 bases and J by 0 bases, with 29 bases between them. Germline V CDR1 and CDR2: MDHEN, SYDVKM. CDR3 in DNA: TGTGCCAGCAGTTTCCCTCTCCTTACAGTAAGAGGCGGTAAAATGAACACTGAAGCTTTCTTT. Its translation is CASSFPLLTVRGGKMNTEAFF.

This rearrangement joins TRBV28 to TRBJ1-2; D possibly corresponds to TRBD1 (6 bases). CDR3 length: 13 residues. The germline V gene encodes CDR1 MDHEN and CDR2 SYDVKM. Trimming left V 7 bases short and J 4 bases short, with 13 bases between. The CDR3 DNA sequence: TGTGCCAGCATCCAGGGGTTTGGCTATGGCTACACCTTC. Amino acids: CASIQGFGYGYTF.

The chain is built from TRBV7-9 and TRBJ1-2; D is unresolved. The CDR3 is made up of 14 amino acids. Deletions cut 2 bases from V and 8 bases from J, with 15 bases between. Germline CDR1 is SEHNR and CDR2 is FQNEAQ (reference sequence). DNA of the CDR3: TGTGCCAGCAGCTTAAATGCCGCCCGTGAGGGCTACACCTTC. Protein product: CASSLNAAREGYTF.

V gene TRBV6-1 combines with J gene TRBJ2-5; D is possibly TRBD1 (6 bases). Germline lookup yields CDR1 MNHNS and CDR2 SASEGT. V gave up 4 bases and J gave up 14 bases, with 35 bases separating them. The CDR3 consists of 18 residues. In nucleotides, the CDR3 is TGTGCCAGCAGTGCCCTGATAAAAGACAGGCTCTCTCCTTCGGTCCCATACTTC. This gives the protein CASSALIKDRLSPSVPYF.

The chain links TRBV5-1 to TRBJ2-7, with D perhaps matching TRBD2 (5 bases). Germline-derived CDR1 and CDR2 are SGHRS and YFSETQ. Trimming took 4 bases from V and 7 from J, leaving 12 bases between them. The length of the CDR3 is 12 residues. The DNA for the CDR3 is TGCGCCAGCAGCCTGGGAACGGGGGAGCAGTACTTC. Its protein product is CASSLGTGEQYF.

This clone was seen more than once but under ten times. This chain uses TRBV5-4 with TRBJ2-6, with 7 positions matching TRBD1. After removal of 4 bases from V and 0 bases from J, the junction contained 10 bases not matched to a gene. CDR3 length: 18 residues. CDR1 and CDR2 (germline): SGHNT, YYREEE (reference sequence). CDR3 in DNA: TGTGCCAGCAGCCCGGCCGACAGGGCATTCTCTGGGGCCAACGTCCTGACTTTC. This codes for CASSPADRAFSGANVLTF. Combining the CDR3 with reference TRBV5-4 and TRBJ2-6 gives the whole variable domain ETGVTQSPTHLIKTRGQQVTLRCSSQSGHNTVSWYQQALGQGPQFIFQYYREEENGRGNFPPRFSGLQFPNYSSELNVNALELDDSALYLCASSPADRAFSGANVLTFGAGSRLTVL.

The CDR3 region has the DNA TGTGCCAGCAGCGGGGCGAACTTCAATCAGCCCCAGCATTTT. It codes for CASSGANFNQPQHF. V usage is TRBV2 and J usage is TRBJ1-5, with D possibly being TRBD1 (5 bases). Germline-derived CDR1 and CDR2 are SNHLY and FYNNEI. V lost 6 bases and J 3 bases, leaving 12 bases between the germline ends. The CDR3 runs 14 residues.

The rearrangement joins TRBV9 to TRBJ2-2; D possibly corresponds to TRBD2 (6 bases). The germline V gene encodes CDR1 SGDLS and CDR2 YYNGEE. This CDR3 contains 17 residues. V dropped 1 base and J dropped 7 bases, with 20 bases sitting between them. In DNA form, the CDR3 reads TGTGCCAGCAGCGTAAGGTCGGGACGGGGGAGTTTCGGGGAGCTGTTTTTT. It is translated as CASSVRSGRGSFGELFF.

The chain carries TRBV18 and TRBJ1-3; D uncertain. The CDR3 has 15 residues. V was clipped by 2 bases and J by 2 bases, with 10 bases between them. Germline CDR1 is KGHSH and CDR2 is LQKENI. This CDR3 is CASSPSVQPGNTIYF. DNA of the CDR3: TGTGCCAGCTCACCATCTGTGCAGCCTGGAAACACCATATATTTT.